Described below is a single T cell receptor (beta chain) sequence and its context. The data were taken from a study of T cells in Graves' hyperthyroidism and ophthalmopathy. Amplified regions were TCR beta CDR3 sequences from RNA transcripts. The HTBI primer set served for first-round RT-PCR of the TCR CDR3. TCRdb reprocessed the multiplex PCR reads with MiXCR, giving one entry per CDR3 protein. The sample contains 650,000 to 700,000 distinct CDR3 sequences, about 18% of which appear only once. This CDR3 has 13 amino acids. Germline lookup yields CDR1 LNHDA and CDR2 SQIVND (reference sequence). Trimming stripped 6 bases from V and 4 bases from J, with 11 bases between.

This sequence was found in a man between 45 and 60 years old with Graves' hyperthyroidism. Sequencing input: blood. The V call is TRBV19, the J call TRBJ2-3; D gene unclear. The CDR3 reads CASRPILADTQYF. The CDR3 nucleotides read TGTGCCAGTAGGCCCATCCTTGCAGATACGCAGTATTTT.